The entry below describes one T cell receptor beta chain. Libraries were prepared by immunoSEQ multiplex PCR; TCRdb keeps only in-frame clonotypes and omits some of them. Among fewer than 80,000 clones, more than 80% were seen once, and the ten largest hold 2%. The sample originates from a study of blood T cell repertoires in COVID-19. The CDR3 extends over 17 amino acids. Trimming pared 2 bases from V and 4 bases from J, leaving 19 bases between. Looked up from germline, CDR1 is LNHNV and CDR2 is YYDKDF (reference sequence). The sample consisted of peripheral blood. The V call is TRBV15, the J call TRBJ2-3, with a weak D call TRBD2 (6 bases). The receptor was isolated from a man in his thirties or forties with acute or convalescent COVID-19. The chain's CDR3 is CATSRSFRDLAADTQYF. The CDR3 DNA is TGTGCCACCAGCAGATCATTCCGGGACTTAGCAGCAGATACGCAGTATTTT. The entire variable domain, with the rest obtained from reference TRBV15 and TRBJ2-3, is as follows: DAMVIQNPRYQVTQFGKPVTLSCSQTLNHNVMYWYQQKSSQAPKLLFHYYDKDFNNEADTPDNFQSRRPNTSFCFLDIRSPGLGDTAMYLCATSRSFRDLAADTQYFGPGTRLTVL.